What follows is one T cell receptor (beta chain) and its context. Its antigen is undetermined. The data are from a study of Ad26.COV2.S vaccination and SARS-CoV-2 variants. Points from the study as a whole: Reports say spike-specific CD8+ and CD4+ T cell responses covered substantial breadth after vaccination. Breadth and depth estimates from TCRs may understate total T cell responses.

Method: immunoSEQ multiplex PCR; TCRdb's copy keeps in-frame clones and lacks some. The sample has more than 150,000 clones; around 88% are singletons. The CDR3 is made up of 15 amino acids. J was trimmed by 8 bases and V by 3 bases; bases with no gene match: 4. Germline CDR1 is LGHNA and CDR2 is YNFKEQ. This specimen was peripheral blood, taken after recovery from COVID-19. This sequence was found in a human donor who had recovered from COVID-19. The chain employs TRBV4-2 and TRBJ2-1, with 13 positions matching TRBD2. The CDR3 nucleotides read TGTGCCAGCAGCCAGGGACTAGCGGGAAACGATGAGCAGTTCTTC. It encodes CASSQGLAGNDEQFF.